The subject of this entry is one TCR beta chain. Its antigen remains unidentified. Other DNA sequences in this specimen translate into the identical CDR3. V shed 0 bases and J 4 bases; nucleotides not matched to a gene: 3. This CDR3 comprises 14 residues. Germline CDR1 reads SGHRS; CDR2 reads YFSETQ. Per the study methods: ImmunoSEQ output held junction-only sequences without quality scores, so filtering differed. Assay: immunoSEQ multiplex PCR; the TCRdb copy retains only in-frame clones and omits some. V and J calls and clone size come straight from that table; D and trimming were deduced from the DNA. The sample lists approximately 1,500,000 clones; over 95% were seen once. This record belongs to a study of shared clonotypes between healthy human individuals. Study-wide results and limits: Naive CD4 clonotypes were shared across a handful of donors at about 5%.

The receptor comes from a man aged 30-40 years in good health. Sequencing input: naive CD4+ T cells sorted from blood. The subset: CD45RA+ positively selected. The chain employs TRBV5-1 and TRBJ1-2; 7 positions match TRBD1. CDR3 amino acids: CASSLGQGGYGYTF. The CDR3 bases are TGCGCCAGCAGCTTGGGACAGGGAGGCTATGGCTACACCTTC.